This T cell receptor beta chain was documented in a study of shared clonotypes between healthy human individuals. Study-wide context: CD4 naive cells filled three plates per donor, CD4 memory three, CD8 naive two and CD8 memory one. Study conclusions and caveats: Sampling covered blood only; tissue repertoires likely differ.

There are 16 residues in the CDR3. With 8 bases clipped from V and 0 bases from J, the junction kept 6 bases outside the gene matches. Germline CDR1 is SGHTA and CDR2 is FQGNSA. This clone was recorded only once. The antigen remains unidentified. It was at deep level that the assay was run. Assay: immunoSEQ multiplex PCR; the TCRdb copy retains only in-frame clones and omits some. The sample includes about 2.4 million clones, 90% to 95% seen only once; the top ten take over 0.12%. This receptor was taken from a man in his late teens or twenties in good health. The sample taken for sequencing was naive CD4+ T cells sorted from blood. The subset denotes: CD45RA+ positively selected. This chain joins TRBV7-2 and TRBJ2-2, with TRBD2 identical over 10 bases. Written as DNA, the CDR3 is TGTGCCAGCGGTCCAGCGGGAGGGACGAACACCGGGGAGCTGTTTTTT. As protein: CASGPAGGTNTGELFF.